These 27 T cell receptor beta chains originate from one sample sequenced in a study of blood T cell repertoires in COVID-19. Generated by immunoSEQ multiplex PCR, the TCRdb table keeps only in-frame clones and is missing some. Of some 310,000 clones detected, 87% appear once; the ten largest clones hold 1%. The sequencing sample was made of peripheral blood. The receptors derive from a man aged 50-59 years with active or convalescent COVID-19.

This rearrangement joins TRBV21-1 to TRBJ2-4; TRBD2 was called by the table and not checked on the DNA. TRBV21-1 is deemed a pseudogene. The CDR3 is made up of 20 amino acids. This CDR3 reads CASSKSARRRGALAKNIQYF. CDR3 bases: TGTGCCAGCAGCAAATCGGCGAGGCGTCGGGGAGCTCTAGCCAAAAACATTCAGTACTTC.

The chain combines TRBV11-2 with TRBJ1-5; D is possibly TRBD1 (5 bases). Trimming removed 1 base at V and 4 bases at J, with 5 bases between. CDR1 is SGHAT and CDR2 is FQNNGV in the germline V gene. The CDR3 length is 13 residues. CDR3 bases: TGTGCCAGCAGCTTAGGGACAAATCAGCCCCAGCATTTT. This codes for CASSLGTNQPQHF.

V is TRBV7-9 and J is TRBJ1-1; D is possibly TRBD1 (5 bases). This CDR3 is built from 14 residues. Germline V gives CDR1 SEHNR, CDR2 FQNEAQ (reference sequence). The V gene lost 5 bases and the J gene lost 2 bases, with 12 bases spanning the gap. This CDR3 reads CASSPLGANTEAFF. The CDR3 DNA follows: TGTGCCAGCAGCCCGCTAGGGGCAAACACTGAAGCTTTCTTT.

The J gene is TRBJ2-1, the V gene TRBV5-1, with D possibly being TRBD2 (9 bases). Per the germline V gene, CDR1 is SGHRS and CDR2 is YFSETQ. V lost 4 bases and J 1 base, leaving 39 bases between the germline ends. This CDR3 has 24 amino acids. The CDR3 region has the DNA TGCGCCAGCAGCCCATTCTCGAGGGCAGGGGGCGCACAGGCTAGCGGGACGTCCTACAATGAGCAGTTCTTC. Its protein is CASSPFSRAGGAQASGTSYNEQFF.

The chain uses TRBV7-2 and TRBJ2-7; 8 bases agree with TRBD2. V gave up 5 bases and J gave up 2 bases; unmatched junction bases: 8. The germline V gene encodes CDR1 SGHTA and CDR2 FQGNSA. The CDR3 loop spans 15 amino acids. CDR3 DNA: TGTGCCAGCAGCCCCCAGACTAGCGCCGCCTACGAGCAGTACTTC. It is translated as CASSPQTSAAYEQYF.

This chain connects TRBV10-1 to TRBJ2-1; 13 positions agree with TRBD2. The CDR3 extends over 19 amino acids. CDR1 WNHNN and CDR2 SYGVQD come from the germline V gene (reference sequence). V lost 1 base, J lost 0 bases, and 6 bases stayed unmatched. The CDR3 loop reads CASSEYGLAGVRSYNEQFF. CDR3 DNA: TGCGCCAGCAGTGAGTATGGACTAGCGGGAGTTCGCTCCTACAATGAGCAGTTCTTC.

V and J are TRBV18 and TRBJ2-5; 7 bases are shared with TRBD2. The length of the CDR3 is 16 residues. After removal of 0 bases from V and 7 bases from J, the junction contained 11 bases not matched to a gene. Germline CDR1 and CDR2: KGHSH and LQKENI. CDR3 amino acids: CASSPPLGGLGVTQYF. Here the CDR3 DNA reads TGTGCCAGCTCACCACCTCTGGGAGGGCTTGGCGTGACCCAGTACTTC. Looking up the rest from reference TRBV18 and TRBJ2-5 gives the full variable domain: NAGVMQNPRHLVRRRGQEARLRCSPMKGHSHVYWYRQLPEEGLKFMVYLQKENIIDESGMPKERFSAEFPKEGPSILRIQQVVRGDSAAYFCASSPPLGGLGVTQYFGPGTRLLVL.

V is TRBV18 and J is TRBJ2-1, with D perhaps TRBD1 (6 bases). The germline V gene encodes CDR1 KGHSH and CDR2 LQKENI. The CDR3 consists of 13 residues. The germline V and J ends were trimmed by 1 base and 9 bases, with 10 bases remaining between them. CDR3 loop: CASSPLGHSEQFF. CDR3 in DNA: TGTGCCAGCTCACCACTGGGACATAGTGAGCAGTTCTTC.

The V gene is TRBV4-3, the J gene TRBJ2-7, with 9 bases identical to TRBD2. The CDR3 runs to 15 residues. Germline values: CDR1 LGHNA, CDR2 YSLEER. With V trimmed by 4 bases and J by 1 base, 5 bases remained unmatched. Here the CDR3 reads CASSPWRGGSYEQYF. Here the CDR3 DNA reads TGCGCCAGCAGCCCTTGGCGGGGGGGTTCCTACGAGCAGTACTTC.

This sequence joins TRBV6-5 and TRBJ1-1; the D is unclear. V was clipped by 6 bases and J by 10 bases, with 12 bases between them. CDR1 and CDR2 (germline): MNHEY, SVGAGI. This CDR3 comprises 11 residues. The CDR3 nucleotides read TGTGCCAGCAGAGTGGCCAGCGGAGCTTTCTTT. Its protein is CASRVASGAFF.

The genes are TRBV5-1 and TRBJ2-3; 10 bases fit TRBD2. The CDR3 has 17 residues. Germline V gene lookup returns CDR1 SGHRS and CDR2 YFSETQ. V lost 1 base to trimming and J lost 4 bases; unmatched junction nucleotides: 9. The CDR3 DNA is TGCGCCAGCAGCTTGTTTCCTAGCGGGAGTATCTCAGATACGCAGTATTTT. Translating gives CASSLFPSGSISDTQYF.

V is TRBV7-8 and J is TRBJ2-3; TRBD1 is a possible D gene (7 bases). The CDR3 sequence is 16 residues long. Germline-derived CDR1 and CDR2 are SGHVS and FQNEAQ. Trimming removed 1 base from V and 2 bases from J, with 13 bases in between. The CDR3 region has the DNA TGTGCCAGCAGCTTAGGGGCAGGGGGGACCACAGATACGCAGTATTTT. It yields the protein CASSLGAGGTTDTQYF.

This clone showed up just once. The chain couples TRBV28 to TRBJ2-3; 9 bases align to TRBD2. V lost 6 bases to trimming and J lost 2 bases; unmatched junction nucleotides: 9. CDR3 length: 16 amino acids. Germline V gene lookup returns CDR1 MDHEN and CDR2 SYDVKM. CDR3 in amino acids: CASSPLAGFNTDTQYF. The CDR3 DNA reads TGTGCCAGCAGCCCTCTAGCGGGGTTTAACACAGATACGCAGTATTTT. The complete variable domain, with remaining parts taken from reference TRBV28 and TRBJ2-3, reads DVKVTQSSRYLVKRTGEKVFLECVQDMDHENMFWYRQDPGLGLRLIYFSYDVKMKEKGDIPEGYSVSREKKERFSLILESASTNQTSMYLCASSPLAGFNTDTQYFGPGTRLTVL.

The V call is TRBV4-1, the J call TRBJ1-2; D is unclear. Germline CDR1 MGHRA, CDR2 YSYEKL. The CDR3 covers 15 residues. V was cut by 0 bases and J by 4 bases, with 12 bases left in between. The CDR3 nucleotides read TGCGCCAGCAGCCAAGAAGTTGAAGCGGGCTATGGCTACACCTTC. Protein: CASSQEVEAGYGYTF.

The chain employs TRBV7-9 and TRBJ2-1; 12 bases are shared with TRBD2. This CDR3 has 16 residues. Germline-derived CDR1 and CDR2 are SEHNR and FQNEAQ (reference sequence). Losses at the gene ends were 1 base for V and 6 bases for J; bases not matched to a gene: 4. The CDR3, as DNA: TGTGCCAGCAGCTTAGTCCCTAGCGGGAGGGCCAATGAGCAGTTCTTC. It encodes CASSLVPSGRANEQFF. The full variable domain, with the rest looked up from reference TRBV7-9 and TRBJ2-1, is DTGVSQNPRHKITKRGQNVTFRCDPISEHNRLYWYRQTLGQGPEFLTYFQNEAQLEKSRLLSDRFSAERPKGSFSTLEIQRTEQGDSAMYLCASSLVPSGRANEQFFGPGTRLTVL.

The chain combines TRBV10-3 with TRBJ2-1; perhaps TRBD1 as D (6 bases). Germline CDR1 ENHRY, CDR2 SYGVKD. V gave up 5 bases and J gave up 5 bases, with 13 bases separating them. This CDR3 spans 14 amino acids. The CDR3 DNA reads TGTGCCATCAGTCCAGGGGCCGCCAACAATGAGCAGTTCTTC. Translation: CAISPGAANNEQFF.

This chain links TRBV9 with TRBJ2-7, with 11 bases fitting TRBD2. CDR3 length equals 15 residues. With V trimmed by 3 bases and J by 3 bases, 5 bases remained unmatched. CDR1 is SGDLS, CDR2 YYNGEE, per germline. CDR3 in amino acids: CASSEGTSGGYEQYF. The CDR3 nucleotides read TGTGCCAGCAGCGAAGGGACTAGCGGTGGCTACGAGCAGTACTTC.

The chain joins TRBV5-6 to TRBJ1-5; 9 positions match TRBD1. The CDR3 has 16 residues. Germline lookup yields CDR1 SGHDT and CDR2 YYEEEE. The V segment lost 4 bases and the J segment 1 base; nucleotides outside the gene matches: 6. CDR3 in amino acids: CASSLKTGGSNQPQHF. The CDR3 nucleotides read TGTGCCAGCAGCCTTAAGACAGGGGGAAGCAATCAGCCCCAGCATTTT.

The rearrangement uses TRBV27 and TRBJ2-7; 8 bases map to TRBD1. The CDR3 extends over 13 amino acids. Germline V gene data show CDR1 as MNHEY and CDR2 as SMNVEV (reference sequence). With V trimmed by 5 bases and J by 6 bases, 6 bases remained unmatched. The CDR3, as DNA: TGTGCCAGCAGTCCAGGCACAGGGGGCGAGCAGTACTTC. Translated: CASSPGTGGEQYF.

The chain is built from TRBV2 and TRBJ2-1, with TRBD1 identical over 9 bases. Germline V gene data show CDR1 as SNHLY and CDR2 as FYNNEI. CDR3 length equals 14 residues. J was trimmed by 6 bases and V by 5 bases; bases with no gene match: 5. The CDR3 nucleotides read TGTGCCAGCAGTCGACAGGGGGTCCCCAATGAGCAGTTCTTC. This gives the protein CASSRQGVPNEQFF.

The gene calls are TRBV4-1 and TRBJ2-4, with 10 nucleotides matching TRBD2. Germline CDR1 and CDR2: MGHRA and YSYEKL. Germline trimming cut 3 bases from V and 0 bases from J; bases unmatched to any gene: 11. This CDR3 region has 19 residues. CDR3 DNA: TGCGCCAGCAGCCACCCCGGACTAGCGGCCCTGTCAGCCAAAAACATTCAGTACTTC. Amino acid sequence: CASSHPGLAALSAKNIQYF.

The J gene is TRBJ1-4, the V gene TRBV4-1; 11 bases are shared with TRBD1. The junction had 7 bases not matched to a gene; V was cut back by 2 bases and J by 5 bases. Germline CDR1 is MGHRA and CDR2 is YSYEKL. The CDR3 sequence is 17 residues long. CDR3 loop: CASSQPGQGVMNEKLFF. CDR3 bases: TGCGCCAGCAGCCAACCGGGACAGGGGGTCATGAATGAAAAACTGTTTTTT.

The chain recombines TRBV2 with TRBJ1-2, with D perhaps TRBD1 (5 bases). V shed 11 bases and J shed 4 bases, with 20 bases lying between them. Germline loops: CDR1 SNHLY, CDR2 FYNNEI. The CDR3 sequence is 14 residues long. CDR3 residues: CAQSGVGVSYGYTF. In DNA, the CDR3 is TGTGCCCAGAGTGGCGTAGGGGTTAGCTATGGCTACACCTTC. Together with reference TRBV2 and TRBJ1-2, the CDR3 gives the full variable domain: EPEVTQTPSHQVTQMGQEVILRCVPISNHLYFYWYRQILGQKVEFLVSFYNNEISEKSEIFDDQFSVERPDGSNFTLKIRSTKLEDSAMYFCAQSGVGVSYGYTFGSGTRLTVV.

In this sample, this clone turned up a few times. The chain couples TRBV2 to TRBJ2-7; 12 bases are shared with TRBD2. Germline lookup yields CDR1 SNHLY and CDR2 FYNNEI. Trimming cost V 7 bases and J 7 bases; bases outside gene matches: 11. This CDR3 has 15 residues. This chain's CDR3 is CASMAPSGRAGEQYF. The CDR3, as DNA: TGTGCCAGCATGGCCCCTAGCGGGAGGGCGGGGGAGCAGTACTTC.

This clone was found a few times. The genes are TRBV4-3 and TRBJ1-3; D call uncertain. The germline V gene encodes CDR1 LGHNA and CDR2 YSLEER. The V and J ends lost 1 base and 4 bases respectively, with 11 bases between them. The CDR3 sequence is 15 residues long. CDR3 DNA: TGCGCCAGCAGCCAAGTCGCAGGCGCCGGAAACACCATATATTTT. Encoded protein: CASSQVAGAGNTIYF.

This clone was counted between two and nine times. The chain is built from TRBV19 and TRBJ1-2, with 8 bases fitting TRBD1. The CDR3 extends over 15 amino acids. The germline V gene has CDR1 LNHDA and CDR2 SQIVND (reference sequence). The junction had 6 bases not matched to a gene; V was cut back by 2 bases and J by 4 bases. Written as DNA, the CDR3 is TGTGCCAGTAGTATAATGGCAGGGGGCTCCTATGGCTACACCTTC. This sequence encodes CASSIMAGGSYGYTF. Using reference TRBV19 and TRBJ1-2 for the parts outside the CDR3, the full variable domain is DGGITQSPKYLFRKEGQNVTLSCEQNLNHDAMYWYRQDPGQGLRLIYYSQIVNDFQKGDIAEGYSVSREKKESFPLTVTSAQKNPTAFYLCASSIMAGGSYGYTFGSGTRLTVV.

This chain links TRBV9 with TRBJ2-5, with TRBD2 matching over 9 bases. V shed 0 bases and J 4 bases; nucleotides not matched to a gene: 7. The CDR3 has 16 residues. Germline V gene sequence: CDR1 SGDLS, CDR2 YYNGEE. The CDR3 nucleotides are TGTGCCAGCAGCGTAGGTGTAGCGGGAGTAGGAGAGACCCAGTACTTC. Protein product: CASSVGVAGVGETQYF.